Shown below are 2 T cell receptor beta chains from a single sample sequenced in a study of early T cells in non-severe SARS-CoV-2 infection. TCRdb reanalysed the 5' RACE reads using MiXCR and keeps one entry per CDR3 protein. The sample includes about 50,000 distinct CDR3 sequences, approximately 10% of them seen just once. Material for sequencing was whole blood. Every receptor here comes from an adult who was a healthcare worker with PCR-confirmed SARS-CoV-2 infection or an uninfected control (not recorded which).

The rearrangement joins TRBV29-1 to TRBJ1-2, with unresolved D. The ends were cut back, 1 base at V and 4 bases at J, with 16 bases in the middle. This CDR3 comprises 15 residues. From germline, CDR1 is SQVTM and CDR2 ANQGSEA. This CDR3 is CSVEGRSLWAYGYTF. CDR3 bases: TGCAGCGTTGAAGGAAGGTCCCTCTGGGCCTATGGCTACACCTTC.

This clonotype was seen only a few times. The V and J genes are TRBV14 and TRBJ2-7, with D possibly matching TRBD2 (5 bases). Germline V CDR1 and CDR2: SGHDN, FVKESK. The V end lost 0 bases, the J end lost 5 bases, and 14 bases lay between the germline ends. CDR3 length equals 15 residues. The CDR3 spells CASSQETGSGNEQYF. CDR3 DNA: TGTGCCAGCAGCCAAGAAACGGGATCGGGAAACGAGCAGTACTTC.